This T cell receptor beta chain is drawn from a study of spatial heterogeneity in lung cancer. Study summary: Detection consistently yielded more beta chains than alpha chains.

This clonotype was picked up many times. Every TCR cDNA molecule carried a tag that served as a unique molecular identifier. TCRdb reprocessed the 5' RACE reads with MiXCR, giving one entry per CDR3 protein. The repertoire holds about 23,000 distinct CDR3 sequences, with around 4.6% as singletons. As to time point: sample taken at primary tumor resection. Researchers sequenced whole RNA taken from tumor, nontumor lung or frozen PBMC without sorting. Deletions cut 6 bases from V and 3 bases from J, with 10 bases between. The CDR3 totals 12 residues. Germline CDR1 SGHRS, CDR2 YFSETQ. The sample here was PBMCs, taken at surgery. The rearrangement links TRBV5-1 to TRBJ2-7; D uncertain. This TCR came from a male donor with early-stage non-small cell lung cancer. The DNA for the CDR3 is TGCGCCAGCACTGGAGATTTCTACGAGCAGTACTTC. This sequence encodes CASTGDFYEQYF. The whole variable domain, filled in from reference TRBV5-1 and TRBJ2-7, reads KAGVTQTPRYLIKTRGQQVTLSCSPISGHRSVSWYQQTPGQGLQFLFEYFSETQRNKGNFPGRFSGRQFSNSRSEMNVSTLELGDSALYLCASTGDFYEQYFGPGTRLTVT.